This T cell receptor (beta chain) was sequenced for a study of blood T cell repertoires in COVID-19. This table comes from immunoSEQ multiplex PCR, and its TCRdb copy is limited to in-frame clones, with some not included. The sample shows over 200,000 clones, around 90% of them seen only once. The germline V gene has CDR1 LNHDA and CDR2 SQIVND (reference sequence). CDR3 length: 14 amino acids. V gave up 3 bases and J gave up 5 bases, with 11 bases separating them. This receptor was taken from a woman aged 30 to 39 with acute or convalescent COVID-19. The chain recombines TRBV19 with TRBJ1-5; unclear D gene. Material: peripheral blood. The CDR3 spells CASSMGSGYQPQHF. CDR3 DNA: TGTGCCAGTAGTATGGGGTCGGGGTATCAGCCCCAGCATTTT.